The clone carrying this T cell receptor (beta chain) has ten or more counts. TCRdb keeps only in-frame clones here, not all; method: immunoSEQ multiplex PCR. The profile shows about 310,000 clones, approximately 89% of them singletons. Recruits, aged roughly 18 to 90 years, lived in 20 to 30 US areas. Clinical history as reported by participants underpinned cohort assignment. The recovered donors of Cohort 3 showed two negative PCRs, clearance, or symptom resolution. The sample comes from a study of blood T cell repertoires in COVID-19. The overall study: From T cells, B-cell-depleted T cells, or PBMCs came the material, which was cDNA or gDNA.

V lost 5 bases and J lost 4; bases outside the gene matches: 14. The CDR3 covers 18 residues. Germline V gene data show CDR1 as MDHEN and CDR2 as SYDVKM. The sequencing input was PBMCs or T cells enriched from blood (not recorded which). V usage is TRBV28 and J usage is TRBJ1-1, with TRBD1 matching 12 bases. This TCR came from a woman in her thirties or forties who had recovered from COVID-19. Here the CDR3 DNA reads TGTGCCAGCAGTCTTGCTCCCGGGACAGGGGGCCAGGGCACTGAAGCTTTCTTT. Translated: CASSLAPGTGGQGTEAFF.